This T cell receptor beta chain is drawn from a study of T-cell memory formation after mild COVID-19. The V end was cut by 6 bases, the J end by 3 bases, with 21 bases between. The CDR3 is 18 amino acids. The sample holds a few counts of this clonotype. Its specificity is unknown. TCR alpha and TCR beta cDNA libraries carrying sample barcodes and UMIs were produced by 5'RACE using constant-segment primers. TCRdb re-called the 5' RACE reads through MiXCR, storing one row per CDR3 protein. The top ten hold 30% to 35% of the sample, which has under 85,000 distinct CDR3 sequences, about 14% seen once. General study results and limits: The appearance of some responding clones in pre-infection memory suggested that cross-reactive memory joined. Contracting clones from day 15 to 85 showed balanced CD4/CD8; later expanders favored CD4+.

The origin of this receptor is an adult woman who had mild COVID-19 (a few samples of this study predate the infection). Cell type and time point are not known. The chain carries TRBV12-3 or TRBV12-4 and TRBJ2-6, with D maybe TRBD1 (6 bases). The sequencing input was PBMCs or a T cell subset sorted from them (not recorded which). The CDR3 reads CASSPGTYALGGANVLTF. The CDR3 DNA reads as TGTGCCAGCAGCCCCGGGACATATGCCCTTGGTGGGGCCAACGTCCTGACTTTC.